One sample yielded the 3 T cell receptor beta chains listed below, sequenced in a study of graft-versus-host responses after intestinal transplantation listed by TCRdb under 2021. Receptor amplification or capture employed the immunoSEQ multiplex PCR assay. Entries here come from immuneACCESS through TCRdb and include only in-frame sequences with V and J called. Some clones fail to appear in such tables; in the studies checked, an unresolved V gene covers under half of the shortfall, and the cause of the remainder is unknown. In all, the sample holds under 15,000 clones, and 65% to 85% of those were seen once. Roughly 50% of the sample comes from the top ten. The sample here was PBMCs, taken approximately 19 weeks after transplant. The receptors come from a human patient who received an intestinal transplant, so some T cells may come from the graft donor.

The chain is built from TRBV6-5 and TRBJ1-2; no definite D call. CDR1 is MNHEY and CDR2 is SVGAGI in the germline V gene. The V gene lost 0 bases and the J gene lost 4 bases, with 6 bases spanning the gap. The CDR3 loop spans 13 amino acids. CDR3 sequence reads: CASSYSNSYGYTF. CDR3 sequence (DNA): TGTGCCAGCAGTTACTCGAACAGCTATGGCTACACCTTC.

The V and J genes are TRBV29-1 and TRBJ2-7, with 7 bases fitting TRBD1. This CDR3 is built from 14 residues. J gave up 0 bases and V 6 bases, and 8 bases lay outside the gene matches. Germline lookup yields CDR1 SQVTM and CDR2 ANQGSEA. The DNA of the CDR3 is TGCAGCGTCGAGACAGGGACCAGCTCCTACGAGCAGTACTTC. Amino acid sequence: CSVETGTSSYEQYF.

The genes are TRBV6-8 and TRBJ2-3; a possible D gene is TRBD2 (7 bases). The CDR3 runs 14 residues. Germline V gene lookup returns CDR1 MNHGY and CDR2 SAAAGT. The ends were cut back, 7 bases at V and 2 bases at J, with 13 bases in the middle. DNA for the CDR3: TGTGCCAGCACTCCGGGGGGCCCCACAGATACGCAGTATTTT. Protein product: CASTPGGPTDTQYF.